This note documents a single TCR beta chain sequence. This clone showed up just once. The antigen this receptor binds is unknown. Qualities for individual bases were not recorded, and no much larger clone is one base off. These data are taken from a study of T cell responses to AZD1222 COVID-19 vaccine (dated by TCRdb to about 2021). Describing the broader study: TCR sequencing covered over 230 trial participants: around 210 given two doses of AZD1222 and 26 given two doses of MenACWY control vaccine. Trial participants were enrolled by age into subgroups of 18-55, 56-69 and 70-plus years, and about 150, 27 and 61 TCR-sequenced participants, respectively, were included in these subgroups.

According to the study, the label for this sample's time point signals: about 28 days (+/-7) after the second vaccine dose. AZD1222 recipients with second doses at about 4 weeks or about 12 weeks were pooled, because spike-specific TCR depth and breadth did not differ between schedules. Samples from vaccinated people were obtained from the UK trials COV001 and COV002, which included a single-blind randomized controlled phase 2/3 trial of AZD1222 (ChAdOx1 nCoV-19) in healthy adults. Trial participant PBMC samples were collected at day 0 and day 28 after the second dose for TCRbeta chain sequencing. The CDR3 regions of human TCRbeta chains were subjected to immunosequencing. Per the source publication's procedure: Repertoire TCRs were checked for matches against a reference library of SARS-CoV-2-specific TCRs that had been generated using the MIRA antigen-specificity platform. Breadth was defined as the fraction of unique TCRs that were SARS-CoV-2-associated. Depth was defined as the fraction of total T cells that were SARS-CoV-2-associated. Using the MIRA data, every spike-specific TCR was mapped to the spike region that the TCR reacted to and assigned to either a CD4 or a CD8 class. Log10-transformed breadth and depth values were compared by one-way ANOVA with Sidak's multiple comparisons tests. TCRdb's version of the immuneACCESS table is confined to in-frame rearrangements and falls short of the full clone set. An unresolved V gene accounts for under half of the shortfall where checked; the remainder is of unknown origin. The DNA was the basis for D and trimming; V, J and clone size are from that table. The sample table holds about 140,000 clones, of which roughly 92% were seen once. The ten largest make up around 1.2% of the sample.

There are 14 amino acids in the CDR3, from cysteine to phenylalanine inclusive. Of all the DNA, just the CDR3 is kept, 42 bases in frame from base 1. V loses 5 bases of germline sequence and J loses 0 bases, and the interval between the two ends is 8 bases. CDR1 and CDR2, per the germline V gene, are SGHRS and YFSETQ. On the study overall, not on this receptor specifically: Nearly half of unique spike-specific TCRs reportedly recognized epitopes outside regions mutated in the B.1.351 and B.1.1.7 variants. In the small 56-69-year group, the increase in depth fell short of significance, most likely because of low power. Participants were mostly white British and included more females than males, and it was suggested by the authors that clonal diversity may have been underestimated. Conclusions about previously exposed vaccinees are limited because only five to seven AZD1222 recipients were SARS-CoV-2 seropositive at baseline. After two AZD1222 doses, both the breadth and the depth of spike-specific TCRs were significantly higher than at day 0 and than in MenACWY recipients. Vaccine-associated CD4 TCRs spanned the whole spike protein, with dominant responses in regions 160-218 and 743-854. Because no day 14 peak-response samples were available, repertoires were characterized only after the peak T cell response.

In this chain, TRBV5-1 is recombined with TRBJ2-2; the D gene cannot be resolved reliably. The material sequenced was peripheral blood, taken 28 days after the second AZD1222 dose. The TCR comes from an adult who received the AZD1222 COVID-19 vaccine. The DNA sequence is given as TGCGCCAGCAGATCAAGGACGAACACCGGGGAGCTGTTTTTT. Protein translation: CASRSRTNTGELFF.